The next 14 T cell receptor delta chains were all read from a single sample in a study of gamma-delta T cells after stem cell transplantation. TCRdb reanalyzed the RT-PCR reads using CATT. The top ten clones hold around 4% of a sample with around 13,000 delta-chain clones, about 34% of them seen once. The sample was gamma-delta T cells. The receptors shown here come from a human donor. It is not recorded whose cells these are; they may come from a transplant donor.

On this clone itself: At one end, the junction sequence differs from germline, possibly due to a read error. The rearrangement uses TRDV2 and TRDJ3, with 9 bases aligning to TRDD3. This CDR3 has 21 residues. Germline CDR1 and CDR2: GEAIGNYY and EKD. The CDR3 DNA is TGTGCCTGTGACACCGTAGGCTGGGGGATTGGGCCCTCCTGTGACACCCGACAGATGTTTTTC. This encodes CACDTVGWGIGPSCDTRQMFF.

The chain combines TRAV29/DV5 with TRDJ1; D unresolved. Trimming cost V 0 bases and J 4 bases, with 19 bases left between them. Germline CDR1 reads NSMFDY; CDR2 reads ISSIKDK. The CDR3 extends over 16 amino acids. The CDR3 region is CAASAGRTGVVDKLIF. CDR3 DNA sequence: TGTGCAGCAAGCGCAGGGAGGACCGGTGTCGTCGATAAACTCATCTTT.

In its sample, this clone ranks as medium-sized. This sequence joins TRDV2 and TRDJ1, with 10 bases that match TRDD3. V lost 2 bases, J lost 3 bases, and 20 bases stayed unmatched. There are 20 residues in the CDR3. Germline V CDR1 and CDR2: GEAIGNYY, EKD. CDR3 protein: CACDRGRGRGIRKSADKLIF. CDR3 nucleotide sequence: TGTGCCTGTGACAGGGGCCGCGGGCGGGGGATACGCAAATCGGCCGATAAACTCATCTTT.

This clone was counted a few times. The J gene is TRDJ1, the V gene TRDV1, with 7 bases that match TRDD3. Germline V lookup: CDR1 TSWWSYY, CDR2 QGS. The CDR3 is 17 residues long. The trim removed 5 bases at V and 0 bases at J, leaving 12 bases unmatched. The chain's CDR3 is CALGPYWGPPYTDKLIF. In DNA, the CDR3 is TGTGCTCTTGGGCCCTACTGGGGACCTCCATACACCGATAAACTCATCTTT.

This clone was detected only a few times. In the same sample, other DNA sequences code for this CDR3. The chain carries TRDV2 and TRDJ3; 8 bases line up with TRDD3. With V trimmed by 4 bases and J by 0 bases, 7 bases remained unmatched. The CDR3 covers 18 residues. The germline V gene encodes CDR1 GEAIGNYY and CDR2 EKD. For the CDR3, the DNA is TGTGCCTGTGATACTGGGGGGATTCGCTCCTGGGACACCCGACAGATGTTTTTC. It yields the protein CACDTGGIRSWDTRQMFF.

This clone was found a few times. The chain recombines TRDV2 with TRDJ3; 13 bases line up with TRDD3. Trimming took 3 bases from V and 0 from J; bases not matched to a gene: 1. The CDR3 totals 18 residues. Germline CDR1 reads GEAIGNYY; CDR2 reads EKD. The CDR3 sequence is CACDYWGIRSWDTRQMFF. The CDR3 region has the DNA TGTGCCTGTGACTACTGGGGGATACGCTCCTGGGACACCCGACAGATGTTTTTC.

This clone was picked up one time. The gene calls are TRDV2 and TRDJ3; 12 bases match TRDD3. This CDR3 spans 19 amino acids. The V gene end was trimmed by 2 bases and the J gene end by 2 bases; junction bases not matched to a gene: 6. CDR1 and CDR2 from the germline V gene are GEAIGNYY and EKD. CDR3: CACDSTGGYFPWDTRQMFF. CDR3 nucleotides: TGTGCCTGTGACAGTACTGGGGGATACTTCCCCTGGGACACCCGACAGATGTTTTTC.

This rearrangement joins TRDV1 to TRDJ1; 8 nucleotides align to TRDD3. Germline CDR1 and CDR2: TSWWSYY and QGS. The CDR3 is 14 residues long. The V segment lost 8 bases and the J segment 0 bases; nucleotides outside the gene matches: 5. The CDR3: CALSPGDNTDKLIF. In DNA form, the CDR3 reads TGTGCTCTTTCCCCGGGGGATAACACCGATAAACTCATCTTT.

The genes are TRDV1 and TRDJ1; 9 positions match TRDD3. The CDR3 spans 22 residues. The germline CDR1 and CDR2 sequences are TSWWSYY and QGS. Trimming cost V 4 bases and J 0 bases; bases outside gene matches: 24. CDR3 amino acids: CALGGSSFTWGILSDYTDKLIF. The CDR3 bases are TGTGCTCTTGGGGGAAGTTCCTTCACCTGGGGGATCCTTTCGGACTACACCGATAAACTCATCTTT.

The rearrangement joins TRDV3 to TRDJ1; the D is unclear. Germline values: CDR1 TVYSNPD, CDR2 GDNSRS (reference sequence). The CDR3 contains 15 residues. Trimming took off 1 base at V and 3 bases at J, with 18 bases between the two ends. CDR3 sequence reads: CAFTVYASISDKLIF. In nucleotides, the CDR3 is TGTGCCTTTACGGTCTACGCTAGTATCTCCGATAAACTCATCTTT. Using reference TRDV3 and TRDJ1 for the parts outside the CDR3, the full variable domain is CDKVTQSSPDQTVASGSEVVLLCTYDTVYSNPDLFWYRIRPDYSFQFVFYGDNSRSEGADFTQGRFSVKHILTQKAFHLVISPVRTEDSATYYCAFTVYASISDKLIFGKGTRVTVEP.

In its sample, this clone was seen a few times. This chain links TRDV2 with TRDJ3, with 10 bases identical to TRDD3. The CDR3 length is 18 residues. Per the germline V gene, CDR1 is GEAIGNYY and CDR2 is EKD. With 0 bases clipped from V and 1 base from J, the junction kept 2 bases outside the gene matches. As DNA, the CDR3 is TGTGCCTGTGACACCGGGGGATACGAGTCCTGGGACACCCGACAGATGTTTTTC. Amino acid sequence: CACDTGGYESWDTRQMFF.

This clone was seen only a few times. The chain combines TRDV3 with TRDJ1; the match to TRDD3 covers 9 bases. V lost 2 bases to trimming and J lost 1 base; unmatched junction nucleotides: 14. CDR1 is TVYSNPD, CDR2 GDNSRS, per germline (reference sequence). The CDR3 spans 17 residues. CDR3 sequence reads: CAFYPYTNWGTTDKLIF. The CDR3 DNA reads as TGTGCCTTTTACCCCTACACGAACTGGGGGACCACCGATAAACTCATCTTT. The variable domain in full, completed from reference TRDV3 and TRDJ1, reads CDKVTQSSPDQTVASGSEVVLLCTYDTVYSNPDLFWYRIRPDYSFQFVFYGDNSRSEGADFTQGRFSVKHILTQKAFHLVISPVRTEDSATYYCAFYPYTNWGTTDKLIFGKGTRVTVEP.

Only a few counts were recorded for this clone. This chain connects TRDV3 to TRDJ1; 9 positions match TRDD3. V shed 2 bases and J 0 bases; nucleotides not matched to a gene: 13. This CDR3 is 17 amino acids long. Germline V gene sequence: CDR1 TVYSNPD, CDR2 GDNSRS (reference sequence). CDR3: CAFFPYWGKRYTDKLIF. In DNA form, the CDR3 reads TGTGCCTTTTTCCCGTACTGGGGGAAAAGGTACACCGATAAACTCATCTTT.

This clone was seen just once. Germline is not matched at one junction end, which may reflect a read error. The chain joins TRDV1 to TRDJ1; 9 bases match TRDD3. The CDR3 has 19 residues. CDR1 and CDR2 (germline): TSWWSYY, QGS. CDR3 coding DNA: TGTGCTATTGGTGAAAACCACTGGGGGAGATTCGGGTACACCGATAAACTCATCTTT. Translating it yields CAIGENHWGRFGYTDKLIF.